This record looks at one T cell receptor beta chain sequence and its context. Its matching antigen is unknown. The method was immunoSEQ multiplex PCR; TCRdb's version includes in-frame clones alone and lacks a portion of them. The table lists about 83,000 clones, 70% to 85% of them singletons. The germline V gene has CDR1 MGHRA and CDR2 YSYEKL. The CDR3 totals 16 residues. The V gene lost 0 bases and the J gene lost 1 base, with 10 bases spanning the gap. This sample stems from a study of OX40 agonist ivuxolimab in advanced cancers. Across the study: Patients undergoing dose escalation presented with hepatocellular carcinoma, melanoma, renal cell or head and neck cancer. Patients were roughly 83% male with ages roughly 23 to 79, mean 60. General study points: Expanded clones were, on average, more numerous in CD8+ T cells than in CD4+.

The starting material was CD4+ or CD8+ T cells sorted from blood, obtained in a trial of the OX40 agonist ivuxolimab. The sequence was obtained from an adult with an advanced solid tumor such as melanoma, head and neck, liver or kidney cancer. The chain uses TRBV4-1 and TRBJ2-4; D may be TRBD2 (6 bases). CDR3 DNA sequence: TGCGCCAGCAGCCAAGACCCGGGAGCGGCCAAAAACATTCAGTACTTC. It translates to CASSQDPGAAKNIQYF.